These 18 T cell receptor beta chains were all obtained from the same sample, sequenced in a study of shared T cell receptors in the human thymus. Measured with immunoSEQ multiplex PCR; TCRdb has only the in-frame clones, and not every one. The sample includes about 710,000 clones, 87% seen only once; the top ten take over 0.008%. The same sample was also studied in work on human thymus T cells.

Sequencing was performed on thymocytes. These receptors were obtained from a boy under three years old with a congenital heart defect.

The rearrangement uses TRBV27 and TRBJ1-6, with 7 nucleotides matching TRBD1. Germline CDR1 and CDR2: MNHEY and SMNVEV (reference sequence). The CDR3 has 15 amino acids. Trimming took 5 bases from V and 5 from J; bases not matched to a gene: 6. The CDR3 coding sequence is TGTGCCAGCAGTCCCACAGGGGCGAATAATTCACCCCTCCACTTT. It translates to CASSPTGANNSPLHF.

The CDR3 DNA is TGTGCCAGCAGCTTACGACCCACCAGGGGATCCGAGCAGTACTTC. This encodes CASSLRPTRGSEQYF. The chain is built from TRBV7-9 and TRBJ2-7; maybe TRBD1 (6 bases). Deletions cut 2 bases from V and 6 bases from J, with 17 bases between. Germline V gene data show CDR1 as SEHNR and CDR2 as FQNEAQ (reference sequence). CDR3 length equals 15 residues.

This clone was found a few times. The J gene is TRBJ1-5, the V gene TRBV19; 10 nucleotides align to TRBD1. Germline-derived CDR1 and CDR2 are LNHDA and SQIVND (reference sequence). V trimming: 5 bases; J trimming: 3 bases; junction bases outside the gene matches: 16. The CDR3 has 19 residues. CDR3 sequence (DNA): TGTGCCAGTAGTTTCGTACCAACCGGGACAGGGGACGACAATCAGCCCCAGCATTTT. Its protein is CASSFVPTGTGDDNQPQHF.

Only one count was recorded for this clone. The chain combines TRBV2 with TRBJ2-1, with a possible D match to TRBD2 (6 bases). Looked up from germline, CDR1 is SNHLY and CDR2 is FYNNEI. The CDR3 is 12 amino acids. The V gene lost 9 bases and the J gene lost 4 bases, with 10 bases spanning the gap. CDR3: CARRDWYNEQFF. The CDR3 region has the DNA TGTGCCAGGAGGGACTGGTACAATGAGCAGTTCTTC. Full variable domain (remainder filled in from reference TRBV2 and TRBJ2-1): EPEVTQTPSHQVTQMGQEVILRCVPISNHLYFYWYRQILGQKVEFLVSFYNNEISEKSEIFDDQFSVERPDGSNFTLKIRSTKLEDSAMYFCARRDWYNEQFFGPGTRLTVL.

The chain's CDR3 is CASSPLAGGADTQYF. The CDR3 DNA reads as TGTGCCAGCAGCCCACTAGCGGGAGGGGCAGATACGCAGTATTTT. The rearrangement uses TRBV25-1 and TRBJ2-3, with 13 bases identical to TRBD2. With V trimmed by 6 bases and J by 4 bases, 4 bases remained unmatched. Germline loops: CDR1 MGHDK, CDR2 SYGVNS. This CDR3 region has 15 residues.

Here the CDR3 reads CASSSQSLTSGYNEQFF. The CDR3 DNA reads as TGTGCCAGCAGCTCTCAGTCCCTGACTAGCGGGTACAATGAGCAGTTCTTC. The V and J genes are TRBV13 and TRBJ2-1, with TRBD2 matching over 10 bases. V trimming: 4 bases; J trimming: 4 bases; junction bases outside the gene matches: 10. Germline values: CDR1 PRHDT, CDR2 FYEKMQ (reference sequence). CDR3 length: 17 residues.

The J gene is TRBJ1-1, the V gene TRBV11-1, with D tentatively TRBD1 (6 bases). This CDR3 has 17 residues. Germline V lookup: CDR1 SGHAT, CDR2 FQDESV (reference sequence). V lost 0 bases to trimming and J lost 3 bases, with 17 bases between them. CDR3 loop: CASSLASWQAGDTEAFF. DNA of the CDR3: TGTGCCAGCAGCTTAGCGTCGTGGCAGGCAGGGGACACTGAAGCTTTCTTT.

The CDR3 nucleotides read TGTGCCAGCAGTCTATACAGGGGGACGACCGGAGCTTTCTTT. As protein: CASSLYRGTTGAFF. The V call is TRBV28, the J call TRBJ1-1; 8 positions agree with TRBD1. The junction had 12 bases not matched to a gene; V was cut back by 5 bases and J by 10 bases. The length of the CDR3 is 14 residues. Germline V gene lookup returns CDR1 MDHEN and CDR2 SYDVKM.

The chain joins TRBV4-2 to TRBJ1-2, with a tentative D call TRBD1 (6 bases). The CDR3 is 14 residues long. Germline V CDR1 and CDR2: LGHNA, YNFKEQ. Trimming took off 2 bases at V and 4 bases at J, with 11 bases between the two ends. CDR3: CASSQNTGPYGYTF. The CDR3 coding sequence is TGTGCCAGCAGCCAAAATACAGGGCCCTATGGCTACACCTTC.

This clone was seen just once. The chain links TRBV4-3 to TRBJ2-1, with 13 bases identical to TRBD2. V lost 2 bases and J lost 12; bases outside the gene matches: 19. Germline V CDR1 and CDR2: LGHNA, YSLEER. This CDR3 has 19 residues. CDR3 residues: CASSQLKTSGRQIEVMQFF. CDR3 in DNA: TGCGCCAGCAGCCAACTCAAGACTAGCGGGAGGCAGATAGAGGTTATGCAGTTCTTC.

This sequence joins TRBV5-4 and TRBJ2-5, with 8 bases identical to TRBD2. Germline CDR1 is SGHNT and CDR2 is YYREEE (reference sequence). V shed 4 bases, J shed 4 bases, and the junction held 18 bases outside the gene matches. There are 18 residues in the CDR3. CDR3 in DNA: TGTGCCAGCAGCCTCCACCGGAGGGGAGCGGGAGTGATAGAGACCCAGTACTTC. Its protein product is CASSLHRRGAGVIETQYF.

The chain joins TRBV19 to TRBJ2-3; TRBD2 matches 12 bases. CDR3 length: 19 residues. Germline CDR1 LNHDA, CDR2 SQIVND (reference sequence). V lost 1 base to trimming and J lost 1 base; unmatched junction nucleotides: 9. The CDR3 nucleotides are TGTGCCAGTAGTATAGGAGCTAGCGGGAGGGCCCTCGGCACAGATACGCAGTATTTT. The encoded protein is CASSIGASGRALGTDTQYF. Combining the CDR3 with reference TRBV19 and TRBJ2-3 gives the whole variable domain DGGITQSPKYLFRKEGQNVTLSCEQNLNHDAMYWYRQDPGQGLRLIYYSQIVNDFQKGDIAEGYSVSREKKESFPLTVTSAQKNPTAFYLCASSIGASGRALGTDTQYFGPGTRLTVL.

This clone has a handful of counts. The chain employs TRBV4-1 and TRBJ1-1; D remains ambiguous. Germline V lookup: CDR1 MGHRA, CDR2 YSYEKL. This CDR3 contains 13 residues. V lost 0 bases and J 8 bases, leaving 10 bases between the germline ends. DNA of the CDR3: TGCGCCAGCAGCCAAGATTTTGTACAAGAAGCTTTCTTT. Amino acid sequence: CASSQDFVQEAFF.

The gene calls are TRBV14 and TRBJ1-4; possibly TRBD1 for D (5 bases). Germline values: CDR1 SGHDN, CDR2 FVKESK. This CDR3 comprises 17 residues. The ends were cut back, 0 bases at V and 0 bases at J, with 11 bases in the middle. CDR3 in DNA: TGTGCCAGCAGCCAAGAATGGGGGGATACAACTAATGAAAAACTGTTTTTT. It is translated as CASSQEWGDTTNEKLFF.

The count of this clone is one. V is TRBV27 and J is TRBJ2-1, with TRBD2 matching over 9 bases. V was pared by 1 base and J by 0 bases, with 1 base of the junction left unmatched. Germline lookup yields CDR1 MNHEY and CDR2 SMNVEV (reference sequence). The CDR3 covers 16 residues. CDR3 in amino acids: CASSLFSGGSYNEQFF. DNA for the CDR3: TGTGCCAGCAGTTTATTTAGCGGGGGCTCCTACAATGAGCAGTTCTTC.

This chain connects TRBV6-5 to TRBJ2-1, with D perhaps matching TRBD1 (6 bases). Trimming pared 3 bases from V and 6 bases from J, leaving 12 bases between. The CDR3 extends over 14 amino acids. Germline CDR1 and CDR2: MNHEY and SVGAGI. DNA for the CDR3: TGTGCCAGCAGTTATGAAAGAGGGGGCAATGAGCAGTTCTTC. This codes for CASSYERGGNEQFF.

The gene calls are TRBV4-1 and TRBJ2-2, with 10 bases lining up with TRBD1. The germline V gene has CDR1 MGHRA and CDR2 YSYEKL. With 2 bases clipped from V and 6 bases from J, the junction kept 6 bases outside the gene matches. The CDR3 length is 16 residues. The CDR3 DNA follows: TGCGCCAGCAGCCAACAAGGACAGGGGGACGCCGGGGAGCTGTTTTTT. Its translation is CASSQQGQGDAGELFF.

This clone was counted between two and nine times. Here the CDR3 DNA reads TGTGCCAGCAGTGATCGGCAGGGGGCCCTGCGAGGAAACACCATATATTTT. The encoded protein is CASSDRQGALRGNTIYF. J is TRBJ1-3 and V is TRBV6-1; 8 bases align to TRBD1. The CDR3 consists of 17 residues. Trimming at V came to 3 bases and at J to 4 bases, leaving 11 bases not matched to a gene. The germline V gene encodes CDR1 MNHNS and CDR2 SASEGT.